This T cell receptor (beta chain) was identified in a study of response to subunit inactivated influenza vaccine. This clonotype was counted ten times or more. What it recognizes is unknown. TCRdb reprocessed the RT-PCR reads via MiXCR and lists one record per CDR3 protein. The sample contains roughly 700,000 distinct CDR3 sequences, roughly 14% of which appear only once. Study-wide results and limits: Authors suggested few new T cells are recruited by each seasonal influenza vaccination.

The material sequenced was PBMCs from blood, taken around two weeks before vaccination. The receptor's source is a man in his fifties who received an inactivated influenza vaccine.

CDR3 nucleotide sequence: TGTGCCAGCAGTTACCCGGGACTAGCCGGTATCGTGCAGTATTTT. Translation: CASSYPGLAGIVQYF. This sequence joins TRBV6-2 or TRBV6-3 and TRBJ2-3, with TRBD2 matching over 9 bases. V lost 2 bases and J lost 11; bases outside the gene matches: 11. This CDR3 is 15 amino acids long. Germline V gene data show CDR1 as MNHEY and CDR2 as SVGEGT.